What follows is one T cell receptor beta chain and its context. Recovered Cohort 3 donors showed two negative PCRs, clearance, or symptom resolution. The data belong to a study of blood T cell repertoires in COVID-19. The wider study: T cells, B-cell-depleted T cells, or PBMCs supplied cDNA or gDNA.

Sequencing used immunoSEQ multiplex PCR; TCRdb keeps in-frame clones, though not all of them. Here the sample spans approximately 290,000 clones, 70% to 90% being singletons. The CDR3 is 18 residues long. This sequence joins TRBV21-1 and TRBJ2-7; the table assigns TRBD1, which was not confirmed against the DNA. TRBV21-1 represents a pseudogene. Source material: PBMCs or T cells enriched from blood (not recorded which). The clonotype comes from a woman in her twenties or thirties who had recovered from COVID-19. CDR3 coding DNA: TGTGCCAGCAGCAAAGGACTCTTTGTCCAGGGGCCGGGGTGCGAGCAGTACTTC. Residues: CASSKGLFVQGPGCEQYF.